These 17 T cell receptor beta chains share one sample of origin, sequenced in a study of blood T cell repertoires in COVID-19. This table comes from immunoSEQ multiplex PCR, and its TCRdb copy is limited to in-frame clones, with some not included. The sample comprises 400,000 or so clones, around 87% of which are singletons, and 1% to 1.3% rests with the top ten. The sequencing sample was made of PBMCs or T cells enriched from blood (not recorded which). All receptors derive from a man younger than 45 who had recovered from COVID-19.

In its sample, this clone was seen once. V gene TRBV7-9 combines with J gene TRBJ1-1; D is possibly TRBD1 (6 bases). Germline V lookup: CDR1 SEHNR, CDR2 FQNEAQ (reference sequence). The length of the CDR3 is 14 residues. V lost 5 bases and J lost 1, with 11 bases in between. The CDR3 loop is CASSTQGQNTEAFF. For the CDR3, the DNA is TGTGCCAGCAGCACACAGGGACAGAACACTGAAGCTTTCTTT.

Comments on this clone: Other DNA sequences in this sample translate to the same CDR3. This rearrangement joins TRBV27 to TRBJ2-5, with a weak D call TRBD2 (6 bases). V shed 1 base and J shed 4 bases, with 13 bases lying between them. CDR3 length: 15 residues. CDR1 and CDR2 from the germline V gene are MNHEY and SMNVEV (reference sequence). This CDR3 reads CASSLFSGSGETQYF. CDR3 nucleotide sequence: TGTGCCAGCAGTTTATTTTCCGGGAGCGGAGAGACCCAGTACTTC.

This clone was counted only a few times. The chain employs TRBV4-1 and TRBJ2-7, with 14 bases lining up with TRBD2. Germline lookup yields CDR1 MGHRA and CDR2 YSYEKL. The CDR3 is 17 residues long. With 2 bases clipped from V and 7 bases from J, the junction kept 10 bases outside the gene matches. This CDR3 is CASSQPGTSGRSGEQYF. The CDR3 region has the DNA TGCGCCAGCAGCCAACCTGGGACTAGCGGGAGATCTGGTGAGCAGTACTTC.

A single count supports this clone. The CDR3 coding sequence is TGTGCCAGCAGCTTAAGGCAGGGCGTCAATGAGCAGTTCTTC. Protein: CASSLRQGVNEQFF. This chain links TRBV7-9 with TRBJ2-1; the D gene is possibly TRBD1 (5 bases). V lost 2 bases, J lost 6 bases, and 11 bases lay in between. The CDR3 covers 14 residues. Germline V lookup: CDR1 SEHNR, CDR2 FQNEAQ (reference sequence).

The genes are TRBV5-1 and TRBJ2-1; TRBD2 agrees at 15 bases. Trimming at V came to 2 bases and at J to 8 bases, leaving 2 bases not matched to a gene. CDR1 and CDR2 (germline): SGHRS, YFSETQ. The CDR3 totals 15 residues. Here the CDR3 DNA reads TGCGCCAGCAGCTTTGGGACTAGCGGGAGGTATGAGCAGTTCTTC. Its protein product is CASSFGTSGRYEQFF.

The chain carries TRBV10-3 and TRBJ1-1, with 9 bases fitting TRBD1. The germline V gene encodes CDR1 ENHRY and CDR2 SYGVKD. CDR3 length equals 14 residues. The ends lost 0 bases at V and 8 bases at J; junction bases unmatched: 4. The CDR3 DNA is TGTGCCATCAGTGAGTCGGGGGGACAGGGAGAAGCTTTCTTT. Translating gives CAISESGGQGEAFF.

The chain has TRBV5-5 and TRBJ2-7; D is unresolved. The CDR3 totals 16 residues. Germline V lookup: CDR1 SGHKS, CDR2 YYEKEE (reference sequence). Trimming shortened V by 0 bases and J by 0 bases, and 13 bases separated the two germline ends. The CDR3 spells CASSLVNALPSYEQYF. The CDR3 bases are TGTGCCAGCAGCTTGGTAAATGCGTTACCCTCCTACGAGCAGTACTTC.

The V gene is TRBV28, the J gene TRBJ1-1; TRBD1 matches 8 bases. Germline trimming cut 6 bases from V and 3 bases from J; bases unmatched to any gene: 6. This CDR3 contains 14 residues. Germline CDR1 MDHEN, CDR2 SYDVKM. CDR3 amino acids: CASREQGVDTEAFF. The CDR3 DNA reads as TGTGCCAGCAGAGAACAGGGGGTCGACACTGAAGCTTTCTTT.

This rearrangement joins TRBV30 to TRBJ1-2; 7 bases map to TRBD1. Germline assignment: CDR1 GTSNPN and CDR2 SVGIG (reference sequence). CDR3 length equals 13 residues. J was trimmed by 4 bases and V by 2 bases; bases with no gene match: 4. CDR3 region: CAWSKGGSYGYTF. CDR3 coding DNA: TGTGCCTGGAGTAAAGGGGGCTCCTATGGCTACACCTTC. The full variable domain, with the rest looked up from reference TRBV30 and TRBJ1-2, is SQTIHQWPATLVQPVGSPLSLECTVEGTSNPNLYWYRQAAGRGLQLLFYSVGIGQISSEVPQNLSASRPQDRQFILSSKKLLLSDSGFYLCAWSKGGSYGYTFGSGTRLTVV.

The gene calls are TRBV4-1 and TRBJ2-2; D is perhaps TRBD2 (6 bases). This CDR3 is 16 amino acids long. Trimming took off 1 base at V and 2 bases at J, with 11 bases between the two ends. Germline V lookup: CDR1 MGHRA, CDR2 YSYEKL. Here the CDR3 DNA reads TGCGCCAGCAGCCAAGGGGTACTAGCCAACACCGGGGAGCTGTTTTTT. Translating gives CASSQGVLANTGELFF.

The chain couples TRBV18 to TRBJ1-1; possible D gene TRBD1, 5 bases. V was shortened by 8 bases and J by 1 base, with 11 bases between the two germline ends. Germline V CDR1 and CDR2: KGHSH, LQKENI. The CDR3 contains 13 residues. CDR3 in amino acids: CASRGGGNTEAFF. The CDR3 DNA sequence: TGTGCCAGCCGGGGGGGTGGGAACACTGAAGCTTTCTTT.

The gene calls are TRBV28 and TRBJ2-1, with 10 bases matching TRBD2. V dropped 11 bases and J dropped 6; count of bases not matched to a gene: 10. Germline values: CDR1 MDHEN, CDR2 SYDVKM. The CDR3 is 14 amino acids. The CDR3 bases are TGTGCCGGCCGCAAGCGGGAGGGCCCCAATGAGCAGTTCTTC. It specifies CAGRKREGPNEQFF.

A remark on this clone: Other DNA sequences of this sample code for an identical CDR3. The chain joins TRBV5-1 to TRBJ1-4; 9 bases match TRBD1. Germline CDR1 reads SGHRS; CDR2 reads YFSETQ. CDR3 length: 15 amino acids. With 0 bases clipped from V and 3 bases from J, the junction kept 0 bases outside the gene matches. As DNA, the CDR3 is TGCGCCAGCAGCTTGGGGACAGGGGCTAATGAAAAACTGTTTTTT. Protein: CASSLGTGANEKLFF.

This clone occurred once. The chain uses TRBV18 and TRBJ1-5; a possible D gene is TRBD1 (5 bases). Germline V CDR1 and CDR2: KGHSH, LQKENI. The CDR3 spans 14 residues. The germline V and J ends were trimmed by 3 bases and 2 bases, with 8 bases remaining between them. The CDR3 region has the DNA TGTGCCAGCTCACCGGCGGGGGGCAATCAGCCCCAGCATTTT. Its translation is CASSPAGGNQPQHF.

The gene calls are TRBV3-1 (or the pseudogene TRBV3-2) and TRBJ2-4; 9 nucleotides match TRBD1. Looked up from germline, CDR1 is LGHDT and CDR2 is YNNKEL (reference sequence). V shed 4 bases, J shed 2 bases, and the junction held 6 bases outside the gene matches. The CDR3 has 16 amino acids. In nucleotides, the CDR3 is TGTGCCAGCAGCCTCACAGGGGGCGAAACCAAAAACATTCAGTACTTC. Translation: CASSLTGGETKNIQYF.

The rearrangement uses TRBV6-5 and TRBJ2-7; TRBD1 aligns across 7 bases. The germline gives CDR1 MNHEY, CDR2 SVGAGI. CDR3 length equals 14 residues. Trimming at V came to 7 bases and at J to 3 bases, leaving 9 bases not matched to a gene. The CDR3 here is CASTMGDSFYEQYF. The CDR3 DNA reads TGTGCCAGCACAATGGGGGACAGCTTCTACGAGCAGTACTTC.

This clone was recorded once. V usage is TRBV11-2 and J usage is TRBJ2-7, with TRBD2 matching 8 bases. This CDR3 spans 18 amino acids. Germline trimming cut 2 bases from V and 4 bases from J; bases unmatched to any gene: 16. Germline V gives CDR1 SGHAT, CDR2 FQNNGV. The CDR3 is CASSLLVGRTSFDYEQYF. CDR3 sequence (DNA): TGTGCCAGCAGCTTACTTGTGGGTAGGACTAGCTTTGATTACGAGCAGTACTTC.